This T cell receptor beta chain emerged from a study of shared clonotypes between healthy human individuals. V shed 2 bases, J shed 3 bases, and the junction held 3 bases outside the gene matches. The length of the CDR3 is 14 residues. CDR1 is SGHTA, CDR2 FQGNSA, per germline. Note on this clone: Its matching antigen is unknown.

Profiled with immunoSEQ multiplex PCR; TCRdb holds only in-frame clones, not every one. Of some 2 million clones listed, roughly 94% are singletons. Study-level results: The study found about 5.1% of naive CD4 clonotypes shared across several donors.

All donors were healthy HIV-negative adults lacking recent acute infections or vaccinations. Both subsets, CD45RA+ naive and CD45RA-negative memory, were split from the CD4+ cells. The sequenced sample was naive CD4+ T cells sorted from blood. The subset was: CD45RA+ positively selected. V is TRBV7-2 and J is TRBJ2-7; 8 bases fit TRBD1. This clonotype originated in a man younger than 30 in good health. The CDR3 protein is CASSLRQGFYEQYF. CDR3 nucleotide sequence: TGTGCCAGCAGCTTAAGACAGGGGTTCTACGAGCAGTACTTC.